One and the same sample provided the 29 T cell receptor beta chains below, sequenced in a study of blood T cells in healthy people across ages. Next came a second PCR, run for roughly 6 to 11 cycles, which used a sample-barcoded 5' primer along with a J-beta primer mix. MiXCR was run by TCRdb on the 5' RACE reads, yielding one entry per CDR3 protein. The sample shows fewer than 700,000 distinct CDR3 sequences, around 43% of them seen only once. The sample comprised blood. These receptors were collected from a man older than 75 in good health.

CDR3 nucleotide sequence: TGCAGCGTTGCTGTGCAGGGTAATTCACCCCTCCACTTT. Translating gives CSVAVQGNSPLHF. The genes are TRBV29-1 and TRBJ1-6, with a weak D call TRBD1 (5 bases). The germline V and J ends were trimmed by 4 bases and 6 bases, with 10 bases remaining between them. CDR1 is SQVTM and CDR2 is ANQGSEA in the germline V gene. The CDR3 length is 13 residues. The complete variable domain, with remaining parts taken from reference TRBV29-1 and TRBJ1-6, reads SAVISQKPSRDICQRGTSLTIQCQVDSQVTMMFWYRQQPGQSLTLIATANQGSEATYESGFVIDKFPISRPNLTFSTLTVSNMSPEDSSIYLCSVAVQGNSPLHFGNGTRLTVT.

This clonotype was seen a few times. The CDR3 DNA is TGTGCCAGCAGTCCAACTGGCCGTCGGGAGACCCAGTACTTC. This gives the protein CASSPTGRRETQYF. The chain combines TRBV12-3 or TRBV12-4 with TRBJ2-5; D not certain. This CDR3 spans 14 amino acids. Trimming cost V 5 bases and J 5 bases, with 15 bases left between them.

This sequence joins TRBV6-6 and TRBJ1-1; possibly TRBD1 for D (5 bases). The CDR3 runs 14 residues. V was clipped by 2 bases and J by 2 bases, with 9 bases between them. The V gene's germline CDR1 is MNHNY and CDR2 SVGAGI (reference sequence). In DNA, the CDR3 is TGTGCCAGCAGTTACAGTAGGGGTAACACTGAAGCTTTCTTT. This sequence encodes CASSYSRGNTEAFF.

This clonotype has just a few counts. This chain joins TRBV18 and TRBJ2-1, with 7 bases matching TRBD2. Germline V gene lookup returns CDR1 KGHSH and CDR2 LQKENI. The CDR3 runs to 16 residues. V was pared by 3 bases and J by 4 bases, with 9 bases of the junction left unmatched. The CDR3 loop reads CASSPLERELYNEQFF. The DNA for the CDR3 is TGTGCCAGCTCACCCCTCGAGCGGGAACTTTACAATGAGCAGTTCTTC.

The genes are TRBV7-2 and TRBJ2-5, with 8 bases aligning to TRBD2. CDR3 size: 14 residues. Germline assignment: CDR1 SGHTA and CDR2 FQGNSA. CDR3 in amino acids: CAGGAAGGLETQYF. The DNA for the CDR3 is TGTGCGGGTGGAGCCGCGGGGGGTTTAGAGACCCAGTACTTC. The variable domain in full, with the rest retrieved from reference TRBV7-2 and TRBJ2-5, is GAGVSQSPSNKVTEKGKDVELRCDPISGHTALYWYRQSLGQGLEFLIYFQGNSAPDKSGLPSDRFSAERTGGSVSTLTIQRTQQEDSAVYLCAGGAAGGLETQYFGPGTRLLVL.

Remarks on this clonotype: An end of the junction does not agree with germline; a read error may underlie this. The chain combines TRBV20-1 with TRBJ2-4, with TRBD2 as a possible D gene (6 bases). The last part of the DNA fits TRBJ2-5 better; the J call may be wrong. This CDR3 region has 14 residues. Germline-derived CDR1 and CDR2 are DFQATT and SNEGSKA (reference sequence). The CDR3 coding sequence is TGCGGTGCGCGGGACGGGAACCACCAAGAGACCCAGTACTTC. Its protein product is CGARDGNHQETQYF.

This clonotype was found a few times. The chain carries TRBV10-2 and TRBJ2-7; D is perhaps TRBD2 (5 bases). The ends were cut back, 8 bases at V and 4 bases at J, with 15 bases in the middle. This CDR3 is 13 amino acids long. The germline V gene encodes CDR1 WSHSY and CDR2 SAAADI. CDR3 nucleotide sequence: TGCGCCAGCTTGGAGGCCGCCGGGTACGAGCAGTACTTC. It translates to CASLEAAGYEQYF.

This clonotype has a count of ten or more. The chain carries TRBV18 and TRBJ2-1; 10 bases are a match to TRBD2. Trimming at V came to 6 bases and at J to 9 bases, leaving 11 bases not matched to a gene. Germline lookup yields CDR1 KGHSH and CDR2 LQKENI. The CDR3 extends over 15 amino acids. CDR3 nucleotides: TGTGCCAGCTCGTCTCTAGCGGGAGATGAGGGTGAGCAGTTCTTC. This translates into CASSSLAGDEGEQFF.

The chain is built from TRBV27 and TRBJ2-5; 11 bases are shared with TRBD2. J gave up 5 bases and V 4 bases, and 6 bases lay outside the gene matches. Germline CDR1 is MNHEY and CDR2 is SMNVEV (reference sequence). This CDR3 is 15 amino acids long. The DNA for the CDR3 is TGTGCCAGCAGTTCCCCAAGACTAGCGGGGGAGACCCAGTACTTC. This sequence encodes CASSSPRLAGETQYF.

The rearrangement uses TRBV29-1 and TRBJ2-7; TRBD1 matches at 9 bases. CDR1 is SQVTM, CDR2 ANQGSEA, per germline. This CDR3 contains 13 residues. The trim removed 5 bases at V and 4 bases at J, leaving 6 bases unmatched. The CDR3 DNA reads TGCAGCGTTTGGACAGGGGCAGGGTACGAGCAGTACTTC. Amino acids: CSVWTGAGYEQYF.

The genes are TRBV27 and TRBJ2-7, with D perhaps matching TRBD2 (5 bases). CDR1 and CDR2 (germline): MNHEY, SMNVEV (reference sequence). This CDR3 spans 15 amino acids. V lost 6 bases and J 0 bases, leaving 15 bases between the germline ends. The CDR3 DNA reads as TGTGCCAGCAGGCCAATTGGTGGGAGCTCCTACGAGCAGTACTTC. Its translation is CASRPIGGSSYEQYF.

The sample holds a few counts of this clonotype. The J gene is TRBJ1-1, the V gene TRBV9; D ambiguous. This CDR3 contains 14 residues. CDR1 and CDR2 from the germline V gene are SGDLS and YYNGEE. V dropped 0 bases and J dropped 6 bases, with 12 bases sitting between them. CDR3: CASSVATRAAEAFF. Here the CDR3 DNA reads TGTGCCAGCAGCGTAGCTACCCGGGCCGCTGAAGCTTTCTTT.

The gene calls are TRBV9 and TRBJ2-7; TRBD2 matches at 11 bases. V lost 4 bases to trimming and J lost 5 bases; unmatched junction nucleotides: 11. This CDR3 is built from 16 residues. Germline CDR1 is SGDLS and CDR2 is YYNGEE. For the CDR3, the DNA is TGTGCCAGCAGCTTTAGCGGGGGGGCATCTCAGCACGAGCAGTACTTC. Translating gives CASSFSGGASQHEQYF.

The CDR3 sequence is CASGRQGATDTQYF. CDR3 coding DNA: TGTGCCAGCGGCAGACAGGGAGCCACAGATACGCAGTATTTT. This sequence joins TRBV13 and TRBJ2-3; 7 bases align to TRBD1. Trimming took 8 bases from V and 2 from J; bases not matched to a gene: 7. Germline V gene sequence: CDR1 PRHDT, CDR2 FYEKMQ (reference sequence). CDR3 length: 14 residues.

This clonotype was recorded a few times. This chain connects TRBV20-1 to TRBJ2-1; D perhaps matches TRBD2 (6 bases). V was pared by 6 bases and J by 8 bases, with 14 bases between. Germline lookup yields CDR1 DFQATT and CDR2 SNEGSKA (reference sequence). This CDR3 spans 12 amino acids. This CDR3 is CSATGGWDEQFF. The CDR3 nucleotides read TGCAGTGCCACCGGGGGTTGGGATGAGCAGTTCTTC.

The chain combines TRBV7-9 with TRBJ2-7; 8 nucleotides agree with TRBD2. The CDR3 totals 13 residues. Trimming removed 5 bases from V and 5 bases from J; junction bases left unmatched: 5. The V gene's germline CDR1 is SEHNR and CDR2 FQNEAQ (reference sequence). The CDR3: CASSPSLADEQYF. The CDR3 DNA reads as TGTGCCAGCAGCCCATCACTAGCGGACGAGCAGTACTTC.

The sample holds many counts of this clonotype. This CDR3 reads CSATDAGVRGQPQHF. In DNA, the CDR3 is TGCAGTGCGACCGACGCGGGAGTCAGGGGTCAGCCCCAGCATTTT. This chain uses TRBV20-1 with TRBJ1-5; tentative D call: TRBD1 (6 bases). Germline V gene data show CDR1 as DFQATT and CDR2 as SNEGSKA (reference sequence). The CDR3 extends over 15 amino acids. Trimming stripped 6 bases from V and 6 bases from J, with 21 bases between.

This clonotype has a count of ten or more. The rearrangement links TRBV7-2 to TRBJ2-5; TRBD2 agrees at 13 bases. With 5 bases clipped from V and 4 bases from J, the junction kept 4 bases outside the gene matches. The CDR3 consists of 15 residues. Germline values: CDR1 SGHTA, CDR2 FQGNSA. The CDR3 sequence is CASSITSGGVETQYF. The DNA of the CDR3 is TGTGCCAGCAGCATCACTAGCGGGGGGGTAGAGACCCAGTACTTC.

The V gene is TRBV7-2, the J gene TRBJ2-3, with D perhaps matching TRBD2 (6 bases). Germline CDR1 SGHTA, CDR2 FQGNSA. The ends were cut back, 5 bases at V and 0 bases at J, with 18 bases in the middle. This CDR3 contains 17 residues. The CDR3 here is CASSPPMSGSSTDTQYF. As DNA, the CDR3 is TGTGCCAGCAGCCCCCCTATGAGCGGGTCTAGCACAGATACGCAGTATTTT.

The chain is built from TRBV5-1 and TRBJ2-7, with TRBD1 identical over 7 bases. V was clipped by 4 bases and J by 0 bases; unmatched bases: 7. The CDR3 runs to 15 residues. Germline assignment: CDR1 SGHRS and CDR2 YFSETQ. This CDR3 reads CASSPDRAISYEQYF. The CDR3 DNA reads TGCGCCAGCAGCCCTGACAGGGCAATCTCCTACGAGCAGTACTTC.

This chain uses TRBV6-5 with TRBJ1-6; 9 positions match TRBD1. The germline gives CDR1 MNHEY, CDR2 SVGAGI. The CDR3 loop spans 15 amino acids. V was pared by 6 bases and J by 5 bases, with 5 bases of the junction left unmatched. In nucleotides, the CDR3 is TGTGCCAGCAGCCGCGACAGGGGGGATAATTCACCCCTCCACTTT. This encodes CASSRDRGDNSPLHF.

The V gene is TRBV12-3 or TRBV12-4, the J gene TRBJ2-3; 13 nucleotides match TRBD2. The CDR3 spans 16 residues. V shed 7 bases, J shed 2 bases, and the junction held 6 bases outside the gene matches. The CDR3 DNA sequence: TGTGCCAGCACCAAGGGACTAGCGGGGTACACAGATACGCAGTATTTT. Translating it yields CASTKGLAGYTDTQYF.

This clonotype turned up a few times. This chain joins TRBV28 and TRBJ2-3; the D gene is possibly TRBD2 (6 bases). V shed 1 base and J shed 1 base, with 12 bases lying between them. Germline CDR1 is MDHEN and CDR2 is SYDVKM. The CDR3 extends over 16 amino acids. The CDR3 here is CASSLYPASGTDTQYF. The DNA for the CDR3 is TGTGCCAGCAGTTTATACCCAGCTAGCGGCACAGATACGCAGTATTTT.

The chain is built from TRBV6-6 and TRBJ1-5; the match to TRBD1 covers 7 bases. The CDR3 runs 14 residues. Unmatched junction bases numbered 7, after V lost 7 bases and J lost 4 bases. Germline CDR1 is MNHNY and CDR2 is SVGAGI (reference sequence). DNA for the CDR3: TGTGCCAGCAAAGAGACAGGGAATAATCAGCCCCAGCATTTT. Protein product: CASKETGNNQPQHF.

The V call is TRBV5-5, the J call TRBJ1-6; D is unclear. Trimming cost V 0 bases and J 7 bases, with 11 bases left between them. This CDR3 is 15 amino acids long. Germline CDR1 and CDR2: SGHKS and YYEKEE (reference sequence). CDR3 amino acids: CASSLGTAVNSPLHF. The CDR3, as DNA: TGTGCCAGCAGCTTGGGAACAGCCGTCAATTCACCCCTCCACTTT.

The chain recombines TRBV5-6 with TRBJ2-1; 8 nucleotides line up with TRBD2. With the DNA end fitting TRBJ2-7 better, the J assignment may be wrong. This CDR3 region has 15 residues. Germline CDR1 is SGHDT and CDR2 is YYEEEE. CDR3 amino acids: CASSWLAGSYNEQYF. The CDR3 coding sequence is TGTGCCAGCAGTTGGCTAGCGGGCTCCTACAATGAGCAGTACTTC.

This clonotype was seen a few times. The rearrangement uses TRBV12-3 or TRBV12-4 and TRBJ2-7; TRBD2 is a possible D gene (5 bases). CDR3 length equals 13 residues. The ends were cut back, 6 bases at V and 2 bases at J, with 11 bases in the middle. The CDR3 DNA reads as TGTGCCAGCAGCTTCGGGGAGACCTACGAGCAGTACTTC. It translates to CASSFGETYEQYF.

The rearrangement joins TRBV6-5 to TRBJ1-2; 8 nucleotides agree with TRBD1. Germline CDR1 and CDR2: MNHEY and SVGAGI. CDR3 length equals 16 residues. With V trimmed by 2 bases and J by 5 bases, 10 bases remained unmatched. CDR3 in amino acids: CASSYISGQEHYGYTF. In nucleotides, the CDR3 is TGTGCCAGCAGTTACATATCGGGACAGGAACATTATGGCTACACCTTC.

A word on this clonotype: An end of the junction differs from the germline gene, which may be a read error. The V and J genes are TRBV4-3 and TRBJ1-1; tentatively, D is TRBD1 (5 bases). This CDR3 contains 16 residues. Germline loops: CDR1 LGHNA, CDR2 YSLEER. The CDR3 DNA follows: TGCGCCAGCAGCCAATCCTTGCTCGCAGGGCGTACTGAAACTTTCTTT. Protein sequence: CASSQSLLAGRTETFF.